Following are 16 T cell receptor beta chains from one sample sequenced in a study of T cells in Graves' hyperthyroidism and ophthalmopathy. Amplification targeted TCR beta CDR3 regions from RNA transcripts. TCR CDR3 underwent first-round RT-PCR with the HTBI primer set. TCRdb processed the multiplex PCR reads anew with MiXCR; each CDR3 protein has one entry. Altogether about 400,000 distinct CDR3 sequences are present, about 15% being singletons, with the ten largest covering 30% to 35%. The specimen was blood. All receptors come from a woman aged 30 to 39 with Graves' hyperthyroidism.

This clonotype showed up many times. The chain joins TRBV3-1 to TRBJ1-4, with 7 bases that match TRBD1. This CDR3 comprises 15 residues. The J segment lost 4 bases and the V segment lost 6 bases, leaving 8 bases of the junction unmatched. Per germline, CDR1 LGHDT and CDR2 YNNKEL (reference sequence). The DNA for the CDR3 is TGTGCCAGCAGACAACGGGGACAGAGTAATGAAAAACTGTTTTTT. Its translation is CASRQRGQSNEKLFF.

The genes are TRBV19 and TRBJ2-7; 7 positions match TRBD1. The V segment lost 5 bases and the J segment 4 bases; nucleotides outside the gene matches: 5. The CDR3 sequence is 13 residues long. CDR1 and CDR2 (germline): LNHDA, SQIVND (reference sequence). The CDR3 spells CASSPPGQYEQYF. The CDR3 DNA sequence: TGTGCCAGTAGTCCACCGGGACAGTACGAGCAGTACTTC.

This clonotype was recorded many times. As DNA, the CDR3 is TGTGCCAGCAGCCGCGGATCGATCTCTGGAAACACCATATATTTT. The encoded protein is CASSRGSISGNTIYF. The chain has TRBV9 and TRBJ1-3, with unresolved D. V lost 4 bases and J 0 bases, leaving 11 bases between the germline ends. The CDR3 runs to 15 residues. Germline V CDR1 and CDR2: SGDLS, YYNGEE.

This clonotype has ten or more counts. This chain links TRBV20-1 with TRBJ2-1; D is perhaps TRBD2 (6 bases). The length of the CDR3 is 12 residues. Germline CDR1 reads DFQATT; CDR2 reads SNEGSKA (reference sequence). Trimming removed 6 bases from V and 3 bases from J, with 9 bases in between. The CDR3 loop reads CSAREGYNEQFF. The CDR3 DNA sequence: TGCAGTGCGCGGGAAGGCTACAATGAGCAGTTCTTC.

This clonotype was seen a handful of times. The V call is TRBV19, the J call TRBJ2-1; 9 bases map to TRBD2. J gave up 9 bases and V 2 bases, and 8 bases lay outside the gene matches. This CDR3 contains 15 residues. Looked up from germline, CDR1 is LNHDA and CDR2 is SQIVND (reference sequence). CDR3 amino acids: CASSILAGVLGEQFF. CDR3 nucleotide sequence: TGTGCCAGTAGTATATTAGCGGGAGTTCTAGGTGAGCAGTTCTTC. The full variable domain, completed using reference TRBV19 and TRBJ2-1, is DGGITQSPKYLFRKEGQNVTLSCEQNLNHDAMYWYRQDPGQGLRLIYYSQIVNDFQKGDIAEGYSVSREKKESFPLTVTSAQKNPTAFYLCASSILAGVLGEQFFGPGTRLTVL.

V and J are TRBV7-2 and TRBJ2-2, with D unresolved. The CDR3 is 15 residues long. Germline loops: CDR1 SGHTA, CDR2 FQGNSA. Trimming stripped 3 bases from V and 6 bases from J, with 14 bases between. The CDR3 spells CASSLASRNSGELFF. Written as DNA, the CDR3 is TGTGCCAGCAGCTTGGCCTCTAGAAACTCCGGGGAGCTGTTTTTT. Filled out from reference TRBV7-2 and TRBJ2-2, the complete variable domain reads GAGVSQSPSNKVTEKGKDVELRCDPISGHTALYWYRQSLGQGLEFLIYFQGNSAPDKSGLPSDRFSAERTGGSVSTLTIQRTQQEDSAVYLCASSLASRNSGELFFGEGSRLTVL.

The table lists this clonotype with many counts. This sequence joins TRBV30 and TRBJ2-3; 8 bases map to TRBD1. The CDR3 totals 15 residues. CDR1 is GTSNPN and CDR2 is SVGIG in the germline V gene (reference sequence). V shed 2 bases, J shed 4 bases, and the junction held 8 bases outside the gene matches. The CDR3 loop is CAWSTSRTGPDTQYF. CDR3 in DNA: TGTGCCTGGAGTACCTCTAGGACAGGGCCAGATACGCAGTATTTT.

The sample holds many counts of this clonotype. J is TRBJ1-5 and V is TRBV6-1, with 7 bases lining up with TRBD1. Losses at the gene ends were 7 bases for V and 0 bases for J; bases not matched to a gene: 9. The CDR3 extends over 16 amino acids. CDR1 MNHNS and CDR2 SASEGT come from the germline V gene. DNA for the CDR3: TGTGCCAGCATTTGGGACAGCTTCTATAGCAATCAGCCCCAGCATTTT. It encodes CASIWDSFYSNQPQHF.

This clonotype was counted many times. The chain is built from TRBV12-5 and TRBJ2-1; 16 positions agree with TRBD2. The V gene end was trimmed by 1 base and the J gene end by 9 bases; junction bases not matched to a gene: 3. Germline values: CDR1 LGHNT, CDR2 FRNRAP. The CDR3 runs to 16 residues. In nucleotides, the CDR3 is TGTGCTAGTGGTTTGGCCGGGACTAGCGGGAGGGGTGAGCAGTTCTTC. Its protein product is CASGLAGTSGRGEQFF.

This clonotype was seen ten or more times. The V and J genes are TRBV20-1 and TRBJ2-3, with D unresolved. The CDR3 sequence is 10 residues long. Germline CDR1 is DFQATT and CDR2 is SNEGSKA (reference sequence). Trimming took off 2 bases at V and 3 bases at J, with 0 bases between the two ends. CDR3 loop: CSARTDTQYF. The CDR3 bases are TGCAGTGCTAGAACAGATACGCAGTATTTT.

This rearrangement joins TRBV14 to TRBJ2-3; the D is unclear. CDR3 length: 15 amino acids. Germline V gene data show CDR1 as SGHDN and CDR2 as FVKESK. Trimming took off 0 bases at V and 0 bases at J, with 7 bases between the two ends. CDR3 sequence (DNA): TGTGCCAGCAGCCAAGATGGTCCGAGCACAGATACGCAGTATTTT. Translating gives CASSQDGPSTDTQYF.

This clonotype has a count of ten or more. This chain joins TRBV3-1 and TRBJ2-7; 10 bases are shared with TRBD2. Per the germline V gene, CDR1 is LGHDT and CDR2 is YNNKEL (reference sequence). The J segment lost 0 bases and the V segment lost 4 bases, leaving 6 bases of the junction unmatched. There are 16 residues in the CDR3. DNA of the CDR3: TGTGCCAGCAGCCGACCTAGCGGGAGCTACTCCTACGAGCAGTACTTC. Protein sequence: CASSRPSGSYSYEQYF.

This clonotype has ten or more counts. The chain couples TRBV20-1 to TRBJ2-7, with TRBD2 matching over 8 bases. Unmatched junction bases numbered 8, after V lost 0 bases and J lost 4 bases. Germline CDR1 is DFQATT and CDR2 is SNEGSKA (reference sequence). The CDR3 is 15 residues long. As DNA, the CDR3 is TGCAGTGCTAGAGATGCAGCGGGAGCCCTTTACGAGCAGTACTTC. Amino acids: CSARDAAGALYEQYF.

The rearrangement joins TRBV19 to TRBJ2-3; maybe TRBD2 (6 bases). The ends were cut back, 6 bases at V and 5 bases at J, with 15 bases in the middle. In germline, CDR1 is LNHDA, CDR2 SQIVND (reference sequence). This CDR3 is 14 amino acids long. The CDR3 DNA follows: TGTGCCAGTAGGTCCCGGGACTCCGGAGATACGCAGTATTTT. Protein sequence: CASRSRDSGDTQYF.

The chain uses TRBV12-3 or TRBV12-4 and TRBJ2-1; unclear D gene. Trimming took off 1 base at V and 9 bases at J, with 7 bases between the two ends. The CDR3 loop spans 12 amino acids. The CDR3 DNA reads TGTGCCAGCAGTTTAGGACCTAGTGAGCAGTTCTTC. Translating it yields CASSLGPSEQFF.

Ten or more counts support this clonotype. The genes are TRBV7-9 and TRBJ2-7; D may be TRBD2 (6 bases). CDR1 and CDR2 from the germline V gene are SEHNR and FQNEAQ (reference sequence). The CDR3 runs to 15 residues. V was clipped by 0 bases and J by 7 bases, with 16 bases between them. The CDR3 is CASSLAPGLTLEQYF. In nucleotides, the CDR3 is TGTGCCAGCAGCTTAGCCCCGGGACTGACGTTGGAGCAGTACTTC. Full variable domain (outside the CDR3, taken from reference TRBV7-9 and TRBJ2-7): DTGVSQNPRHKITKRGQNVTFRCDPISEHNRLYWYRQTLGQGPEFLTYFQNEAQLEKSRLLSDRFSAERPKGSFSTLEIQRTEQGDSAMYLCASSLAPGLTLEQYFGPGTRLTVT.